Following are 27 T cell receptor beta chains from one sample sequenced in a study of OX40 agonist ivuxolimab in advanced cancers. TCRdb's copy holds only in-frame clones and misses some; the assay was immunoSEQ multiplex PCR. The profile shows fewer than 85,000 clones, about 85% of them singletons. This specimen consisted of CD4+ or CD8+ T cells sorted from blood, obtained in a trial of the OX40 agonist ivuxolimab. Receptors were obtained from an adult with an advanced solid tumor such as melanoma, head and neck, liver or kidney cancer.

The V gene is TRBV13, the J gene TRBJ2-5, with 11 bases matching TRBD2. The CDR3 covers 17 residues. Germline V CDR1 and CDR2: PRHDT, FYEKMQ (reference sequence). V gave up 4 bases and J gave up 3 bases; unmatched junction bases: 10. The CDR3 is CASSSHTPGLAEETQYF. The CDR3 region has the DNA TGTGCCAGCAGCTCCCACACACCGGGACTAGCGGAAGAGACCCAGTACTTC.

The genes are TRBV5-1 and TRBJ1-4; 7 positions match TRBD1. The germline gives CDR1 SGHRS, CDR2 YFSETQ. With 5 bases clipped from V and 5 bases from J, the junction kept 6 bases outside the gene matches. This CDR3 is 14 amino acids long. CDR3 amino acids: CASRTGQQNEKLFF. DNA for the CDR3: TGCGCCAGCAGAACGGGACAGCAGAATGAAAAACTGTTTTTT.

The chain carries TRBV19 and TRBJ1-4; D unclear. Germline CDR1 LNHDA, CDR2 SQIVND (reference sequence). The CDR3 contains 15 residues. V was clipped by 0 bases and J by 7 bases, with 12 bases between them. In DNA, the CDR3 is TGTGCCAGTAGTATAGATCTATCGAGTCGTGAAAAACTGTTTTTT. The encoded protein is CASSIDLSSREKLFF.

The V gene is TRBV23-1, the J gene TRBJ1-1; 11 nucleotides match TRBD1. Being an ORF, TRBV23-1 has a function that is uncertain. This CDR3 comprises 19 residues. V gave up 4 bases and J gave up 5 bases; unmatched junction bases: 18. CDR3 nucleotides: TGCGCCAGCAGTCCTGTACCCCGGACAGGGGGCGATAGGGGGACTGAAGCTTTCTTT. Residues: CASSPVPRTGGDRGTEAFF.

This chain joins TRBV4-1 and TRBJ1-6; 7 bases are shared with TRBD1. Germline CDR1 is MGHRA and CDR2 is YSYEKL. This CDR3 is 15 amino acids long. V gave up 1 base and J gave up 9 bases; unmatched junction bases: 6. This CDR3 reads CASSQVLRGGSPLHF. CDR3 nucleotide sequence: TGCGCCAGCAGCCAAGTTCTCAGGGGGGGTTCACCCCTCCACTTT.

This chain joins TRBV6-1 and TRBJ2-1, with 8 bases identical to TRBD1. The V gene end was trimmed by 0 bases and the J gene end by 7 bases; junction bases not matched to a gene: 14. The germline gives CDR1 MNHNS, CDR2 SASEGT. The CDR3 is 18 residues long. The CDR3 reads CASSEARVGTGGWNEQFF. CDR3 in DNA: TGTGCCAGCAGTGAAGCGAGGGTGGGAACAGGGGGTTGGAATGAGCAGTTCTTC.

The rearrangement links TRBV28 to TRBJ2-5; 13 nucleotides agree with TRBD2. This CDR3 is built from 17 residues. Germline V gives CDR1 MDHEN, CDR2 SYDVKM. Unmatched junction bases numbered 11, after V lost 5 bases and J lost 5 bases. The CDR3 protein is CASSPEGLAGIGETQYF. DNA of the CDR3: TGTGCCAGCAGTCCGGAGGGACTAGCGGGGATCGGGGAGACCCAGTACTTC.

The V call is TRBV7-9, the J call TRBJ1-1, with a weak D call TRBD1 (5 bases). Germline V gives CDR1 SEHNR, CDR2 FQNEAQ (reference sequence). Deletions cut 3 bases from V and 1 base from J, with 9 bases between. The CDR3 is made up of 14 amino acids. CDR3 sequence: CASSFLTENTEAFF. CDR3 nucleotides: TGTGCCAGCAGCTTCCTGACAGAGAACACTGAAGCTTTCTTT. Filled out from reference TRBV7-9 and TRBJ1-1, the complete variable domain reads DTGVSQNPRHKITKRGQNVTFRCDPISEHNRLYWYRQTLGQGPEFLTYFQNEAQLEKSRLLSDRFSAERPKGSFSTLEIQRTEQGDSAMYLCASSFLTENTEAFFGQGTRLTVV.

V and J are TRBV7-9 and TRBJ1-2; 11 nucleotides align to TRBD1. The V segment lost 3 bases and the J segment 3 bases; nucleotides outside the gene matches: 3. The CDR3 loop spans 15 amino acids. CDR1 and CDR2 from the germline V gene are SEHNR and FQNEAQ (reference sequence). CDR3 protein: CASSFGQGAHYGYTF. The CDR3 bases are TGTGCCAGCAGCTTCGGACAGGGGGCTCACTATGGCTACACCTTC.

The gene calls are TRBV5-1 and TRBJ1-2, with 7 bases matching TRBD1. Trimming took 0 bases from V and 4 from J; bases not matched to a gene: 9. CDR1 is SGHRS and CDR2 is YFSETQ in the germline V gene. The CDR3 extends over 16 amino acids. The CDR3, as DNA: TGCGCCAGCAGCTTGGATAGAACAGGGGAAATCTATGGCTACACCTTC. This translates into CASSLDRTGEIYGYTF.

This rearrangement joins TRBV6-6 to TRBJ1-4; the match to TRBD1 covers 7 bases. The CDR3 consists of 13 residues. The J segment lost 8 bases and the V segment lost 8 bases, leaving 8 bases of the junction unmatched. In germline, CDR1 is MNHNY, CDR2 SVGAGI (reference sequence). Here the CDR3 reads CASVRGVGEKLFF. The DNA of the CDR3 is TGTGCCAGCGTCAGGGGGGTAGGGGAAAAACTGTTTTTT.

This sequence joins TRBV4-2 and TRBJ2-3; 8 bases agree with TRBD2. With V trimmed by 4 bases and J by 2 bases, 8 bases remained unmatched. The CDR3 loop spans 16 amino acids. Per germline, CDR1 LGHNA and CDR2 YNFKEQ. CDR3 sequence: CASSPRLAGPTDTQYF. In DNA form, the CDR3 reads TGTGCCAGCAGCCCCCGGTTAGCGGGACCCACAGATACGCAGTATTTT.

The chain employs TRBV11-3 and TRBJ2-1; the D gene could be TRBD1 or TRBD2 (5 bases each). The CDR3 contains 15 residues. Germline CDR1 is SGHNT and CDR2 is YENEEA. The germline V and J ends were trimmed by 4 bases and 6 bases, with 16 bases remaining between them. As DNA, the CDR3 is TGTGCCAGCAGCTCCAGGGACGGATGGGGCAATGAGCAGTTCTTC. Translating gives CASSSRDGWGNEQFF.

The chain has TRBV30 and TRBJ2-5; tentative D call: TRBD2 (5 bases). The J call may be faulty, since TRBJ2-7 better matches the DNA end. In germline, CDR1 is GTSNPN, CDR2 SVGIG (reference sequence). This CDR3 has 13 amino acids. Here the CDR3 reads CAWSRGSSYEQYF. CDR3 coding DNA: TGTGCCTGGAGTCGGGGAAGCTCCTACGAGCAGTACTTC.

The V call is TRBV18, the J call TRBJ2-7, with TRBD1 matching over 12 bases. CDR3 length: 17 amino acids. From germline, CDR1 is KGHSH and CDR2 LQKENI. The ends lost 0 bases at V and 3 bases at J; junction bases unmatched: 6. In DNA form, the CDR3 reads TGTGCCAGCTCACCACCGTGGGGGACAGGGGGCAGCTACGAGCAGTACTTC. This gives the protein CASSPPWGTGGSYEQYF.

V usage is TRBV15 and J usage is TRBJ1-4; 7 bases match TRBD1. Germline V CDR1 and CDR2: LNHNV, YYDKDF (reference sequence). With 6 bases clipped from V and 8 bases from J, the junction kept 9 bases outside the gene matches. The CDR3 length is 14 residues. CDR3 loop: CATSAGRGQEKLFF. DNA for the CDR3: TGTGCCACCAGTGCCGGGAGGGGGCAGGAAAAACTGTTTTTT.

This clone was recorded only once. The V call is TRBV7-9, the J call TRBJ2-5, with 9 bases lining up with TRBD1. Germline V lookup: CDR1 SEHNR, CDR2 FQNEAQ (reference sequence). The CDR3 runs to 15 residues. With 5 bases clipped from V and 5 bases from J, the junction kept 9 bases outside the gene matches. The CDR3 loop reads CASSTGQGKSETQYF. CDR3 sequence (DNA): TGTGCCAGCAGCACCGGACAGGGGAAGTCGGAGACCCAGTACTTC. The variable domain in full, with the rest retrieved from reference TRBV7-9 and TRBJ2-5, is DTGVSQNPRHKITKRGQNVTFRCDPISEHNRLYWYRQTLGQGPEFLTYFQNEAQLEKSRLLSDRFSAERPKGSFSTLEIQRTEQGDSAMYLCASSTGQGKSETQYFGPGTRLLVL.

The chain is built from TRBV5-1 and TRBJ2-2; the match to TRBD2 covers 8 bases. Germline values: CDR1 SGHRS, CDR2 YFSETQ. CDR3 size: 17 residues. V shed 0 bases and J 0 bases; nucleotides not matched to a gene: 4. The CDR3 DNA sequence: TGCGCCAGCAGCTTGGAAGTAGCGGGGTCGAACACCGGGGAGCTGTTTTTT. The encoded protein is CASSLEVAGSNTGELFF.

The chain couples TRBV5-4 to TRBJ2-1; 15 bases align to TRBD2. The CDR3 sequence is 17 residues long. The germline V gene has CDR1 SGHNT and CDR2 YYREEE (reference sequence). V lost 4 bases to trimming and J lost 4 bases; unmatched junction nucleotides: 6. The CDR3 protein is CASSPGTSGGRYNEQFF. The DNA for the CDR3 is TGTGCCAGCAGCCCTGGGACTAGCGGGGGGCGTTACAATGAGCAGTTCTTC. Filled out from reference TRBV5-4 and TRBJ2-1, the complete variable domain reads ETGVTQSPTHLIKTRGQQVTLRCSSQSGHNTVSWYQQALGQGPQFIFQYYREEENGRGNFPPRFSGLQFPNYSSELNVNALELDDSALYLCASSPGTSGGRYNEQFFGPGTRLTVL.

The J gene is TRBJ1-1, the V gene TRBV5-1, with D uncertain. Deletions cut 0 bases from V and 2 bases from J, with 11 bases between. The V gene's germline CDR1 is SGHRS and CDR2 YFSETQ. The CDR3 length is 15 residues. CDR3: CASSLEGRVNTEAFF. In DNA, the CDR3 is TGCGCCAGCAGCTTGGAGGGAAGGGTAAACACTGAAGCTTTCTTT.

The chain carries TRBV7-9 and TRBJ2-1; tentative D call: TRBD2 (6 bases). Per germline, CDR1 SEHNR and CDR2 FQNEAQ (reference sequence). Deletions cut 3 bases from V and 2 bases from J, with 17 bases between. The CDR3 extends over 17 amino acids. The CDR3 nucleotides are TGTGCCAGCAGCTTTCATGTAGGGAGGCCCACCTACAATGAGCAGTTCTTC. Translated, it gives CASSFHVGRPTYNEQFF.

V and J are TRBV5-6 and TRBJ2-2, with a tentative D call TRBD1 (6 bases). This CDR3 comprises 14 residues. V was clipped by 3 bases and J by 2 bases, with 8 bases between them. CDR1 and CDR2 from the germline V gene are SGHDT and YYEEEE. The CDR3 reads CASSSDSNTGELFF. Written as DNA, the CDR3 is TGTGCCAGCAGCTCGGACAGTAACACCGGGGAGCTGTTTTTT.

The V call is TRBV7-3, the J call TRBJ1-1; D perhaps matches TRBD1 (6 bases). Germline CDR1 reads SGHTA; CDR2 reads FQGTGA. The CDR3 is 13 amino acids. V lost 5 bases to trimming and J lost 11 bases, with 18 bases between them. CDR3 coding DNA: TGTGCCAGCAGCCCCTCGGGAGAGGGACATGCTTTCTTT. Translating gives CASSPSGEGHAFF.

In DNA, the CDR3 is TGTGCCAGCAGCGGGGGACCGGTACTCCTCTCCTACGAGCAGTACTTC. Protein product: CASSGGPVLLSYEQYF. This chain links TRBV5-8 with TRBJ2-7; D tentatively reads TRBD1 or TRBD2 (5 bases each). The CDR3 consists of 16 residues. Germline V gene data show CDR1 as SGHTS and CDR2 as YDEGEE. Trimming removed 4 bases at V and 0 bases at J, with 17 bases between.

The genes are TRBV6-5 and TRBJ1-2; TRBD1 agrees at 8 bases. The CDR3 totals 15 residues. Germline V gives CDR1 MNHEY, CDR2 SVGAGI. Unmatched junction bases numbered 8, after V lost 4 bases and J lost 4 bases. The CDR3 DNA sequence: TGTGCCAGCAGTTCGAGTACAGGGGGAGGCTATGGCTACACCTTC. Protein sequence: CASSSSTGGGYGYTF.

The rearrangement uses TRBV19 and TRBJ2-5, with D possibly being TRBD2 (5 bases). Trimming removed 5 bases from V and 0 bases from J, with 10 bases in between. Germline V lookup: CDR1 LNHDA, CDR2 SQIVND (reference sequence). CDR3 size: 14 residues. The CDR3 region has the DNA TGTGCCAGTAGTTTGGACTGGGACCAAGAGACCCAGTACTTC. It codes for CASSLDWDQETQYF.

The rearrangement uses TRBV7-2 and TRBJ1-1; maybe TRBD1 (5 bases). Germline V lookup: CDR1 SGHTA, CDR2 FQGNSA. The CDR3 contains 12 residues. Trimming left V 3 bases short and J 11 bases short, with 13 bases between. This chain's CDR3 is CASSFPGTAAFF. CDR3 coding DNA: TGTGCCAGCAGCTTCCCAGGGACGGCTGCTTTCTTT.